A single sample is the source of the 18 T cell receptor beta chains below, sequenced in a study of a mutant IDH1 vaccine in newly diagnosed glioma. Sequencing used immunoSEQ multiplex PCR; TCRdb keeps in-frame clones, though not all of them. Seen here are about 48,000 clones, approximately 79% observed once, and the top ten hold approximately 6.7%. Their target antigens are unknown. The sample's time point: week 35, safety follow-up. A 20-mer mutant IDH1 peptide at 300 ug was injected subcutaneously with topical imiquimod. The sequencing used PBMCs, collected from a glioma patient whose treatment included an IDH1 peptide vaccine. These receptors were taken from a man in his forties with glioma.

The J gene is TRBJ2-7, the V gene TRBV6-6, with TRBD1 matching over 7 bases. With 6 bases clipped from V and 5 bases from J, the junction kept 4 bases outside the gene matches. This CDR3 contains 12 residues. Germline CDR1 and CDR2: MNHNY and SVGAGI (reference sequence). The CDR3 nucleotides read TGTGCCAGCAGGCGACAGGGCAACGAGCAGTACTTC. Residues: CASRRQGNEQYF.

This clone was detected only once. The chain carries TRBV6-5 and TRBJ1-2; D is uncertain. The V end was cut by 7 bases, the J end by 2 bases, with 14 bases between. The CDR3 extends over 14 amino acids. CDR1 and CDR2 (germline): MNHEY, SVGAGI. The CDR3 loop reads CASTRKVGNYGYTF. DNA of the CDR3: TGTGCCAGCACCCGGAAGGTTGGGAACTATGGCTACACCTTC.

This clone was counted between two and nine times. The chain carries TRBV5-1 and TRBJ2-7; 10 nucleotides match TRBD1. V trimming: 4 bases; J trimming: 6 bases; junction bases outside the gene matches: 10. Germline V gene data show CDR1 as SGHRS and CDR2 as YFSETQ. There are 15 residues in the CDR3. This CDR3 reads CASSLAAWTGGEQYF. CDR3 DNA: TGCGCCAGCAGCCTCGCCGCGTGGACAGGGGGCGAGCAGTACTTC.

The chain employs TRBV4-1 and TRBJ1-5; D perhaps matches TRBD1 (5 bases). The CDR3 spans 13 residues. With 0 bases removed from V and 11 bases from J, the gap between germline ends came to 11 bases. Germline V gene lookup returns CDR1 MGHRA and CDR2 YSYEKL. In DNA, the CDR3 is TGCGCCAGCAGCCAAGAGTTGGCGGGGGCCCAGCATTTT. Translated, it gives CASSQELAGAQHF.

V and J are TRBV6-5 and TRBJ2-3, with D tentatively TRBD1 or TRBD2 (5 bases each). Germline CDR1 MNHEY, CDR2 SVGAGI. This CDR3 is built from 16 residues. The V end lost 2 bases, the J end lost 8 bases, and 20 bases lay between the germline ends. The CDR3 DNA sequence: TGTGCCAGCAGTTACGCCAGAACAGGCCGACGGGGTACGCAGTATTTT. Protein product: CASSYARTGRRGTQYF.

In nucleotides, the CDR3 is TGTGCCAGTACCACCGGGACAGGGGGCTATGGCTACACCTTC. Its protein product is CASTTGTGGYGYTF. This chain links TRBV19 with TRBJ1-2; TRBD1 matches at 11 bases. The CDR3 spans 14 residues. Trimming removed 7 bases from V and 4 bases from J; junction bases left unmatched: 5. Per the germline V gene, CDR1 is LNHDA and CDR2 is SQIVND (reference sequence).

The rearrangement joins TRBV19 to TRBJ1-1; a possible D gene is TRBD1 (5 bases). The CDR3 is 14 residues long. Looked up from germline, CDR1 is LNHDA and CDR2 is SQIVND (reference sequence). Trimming removed 3 bases at V and 4 bases at J, with 12 bases between. The CDR3 reads CASSIWTRGTEAFF. The CDR3 DNA sequence: TGTGCCAGTAGTATCTGGACAAGGGGCACTGAAGCTTTCTTT.

The chain uses TRBV6-1 and TRBJ2-7, with 8 bases lining up with TRBD1. J was trimmed by 0 bases and V by 2 bases; bases with no gene match: 3. The CDR3 is 15 amino acids. Germline values: CDR1 MNHNS, CDR2 SASEGT. Here the CDR3 reads CASSEPGTGSYEQYF. The DNA for the CDR3 is TGTGCCAGCAGTGAACCCGGGACAGGCTCCTACGAGCAGTACTTC.

The CDR3 is CASSLELDPETQYF. The CDR3 DNA sequence: TGTGCCAGCAGCTTAGAACTAGATCCGGAGACCCAGTACTTC. The chain is built from TRBV11-2 and TRBJ2-5; possible D gene TRBD2, 5 bases. Per germline, CDR1 SGHAT and CDR2 FQNNGV. The CDR3 totals 14 residues. Trimming stripped 0 bases from V and 5 bases from J, with 10 bases between.

This clone has more than one count but fewer than ten. The V call is TRBV19, the J call TRBJ1-1; possible D gene TRBD1, 6 bases. The V gene lost 7 bases and the J gene lost 6 bases, with 18 bases spanning the gap. This CDR3 is built from 14 residues. In germline, CDR1 is LNHDA, CDR2 SQIVND (reference sequence). The CDR3 sequence is CASKNSGRGPEAFF. CDR3 DNA sequence: TGTGCCAGTAAGAATTCTGGCAGGGGCCCTGAAGCTTTCTTT.

This clone has just one count. The V gene is TRBV27, the J gene TRBJ2-1; 9 bases align to TRBD1. J was trimmed by 2 bases and V by 10 bases; bases with no gene match: 3. Germline-derived CDR1 and CDR2 are MNHEY and SMNVEV (reference sequence). There are 13 residues in the CDR3. CDR3 sequence (DNA): TGTGCCACCGGGACAGGGCCCTACAATGAGCAGTTCTTC. This translates into CATGTGPYNEQFF.

J is TRBJ2-1 and V is TRBV2; the match to TRBD1 covers 7 bases. Unmatched junction bases numbered 6, after V lost 4 bases and J lost 9 bases. Germline CDR1 and CDR2: SNHLY and FYNNEI. This CDR3 contains 13 residues. In DNA form, the CDR3 reads TGTGCCAGCAGTGGCCAGACAGGGTTTGAGCAGTTCTTC. Its protein product is CASSGQTGFEQFF.

The table lists this clone with a count of one. The chain recombines TRBV4-1 with TRBJ1-2; D perhaps matches TRBD1 (5 bases). The V and J ends lost 6 bases and 6 bases respectively, with 20 bases between them. Per the germline V gene, CDR1 is MGHRA and CDR2 is YSYEKL. This CDR3 spans 15 amino acids. Here the CDR3 DNA reads TGCGCCAGCAGGTCGATTTGGAGGGGAACGGATGGCTACACCTTC. Residues: CASRSIWRGTDGYTF.

The V call is TRBV27, the J call TRBJ2-3; D is ambiguous. The germline gives CDR1 MNHEY, CDR2 SMNVEV (reference sequence). The V gene lost 2 bases and the J gene lost 1 base, with 4 bases spanning the gap. The CDR3 totals 13 residues. The CDR3 sequence: CASSLIGTDTQYF. In DNA form, the CDR3 reads TGTGCCAGCAGTTTAATTGGCACAGATACGCAGTATTTT.

This chain uses TRBV30 with TRBJ2-4; weak D call: TRBD2 (5 bases). This CDR3 region has 13 residues. Trimming took 4 bases from V and 8 from J, leaving 15 bases between them. Germline V gene lookup returns CDR1 GTSNPN and CDR2 SVGIG (reference sequence). CDR3 coding DNA: TGTGCCTGGACCTGGACTGAGGGAGACATTCAGTACTTC. It specifies CAWTWTEGDIQYF.

This chain joins TRBV7-9 and TRBJ1-6, with D uncertain. The CDR3 covers 15 residues. The V gene lost 1 base and the J gene lost 7 bases, with 11 bases spanning the gap. CDR1 is SEHNR, CDR2 FQNEAQ, per germline (reference sequence). The CDR3 spells CASSLDSRQNSPLHF. CDR3 DNA: TGTGCCAGCAGCTTAGACAGTAGACAAAATTCACCCCTCCACTTT.

The table lists this clone with a count of one. The V gene is TRBV6-6, the J gene TRBJ1-1, with D possibly TRBD1 on 5 matching bases. CDR3 length: 14 amino acids. V was pared by 5 bases and J by 5 bases, with 15 bases between. Germline CDR1 MNHNY, CDR2 SVGAGI (reference sequence). CDR3 nucleotides: TGTGCCAGCAGTCTTGGGGGTTTTAGGACTGAAGCTTTCTTT. Amino acid sequence: CASSLGGFRTEAFF.

The J gene is TRBJ1-2, the V gene TRBV13, with D possibly being TRBD1 (5 bases). The CDR3 covers 13 residues. V was trimmed by 5 bases and J by 8 bases, leaving 15 bases between them. Per the germline V gene, CDR1 is PRHDT and CDR2 is FYEKMQ (reference sequence). CDR3: CASSPGTERGYTF. CDR3 sequence (DNA): TGTGCCAGCAGCCCCGGGACGGAAAGGGGCTACACCTTC.